The clone carrying this TCR beta chain was found a few times. Its specificity is unknown. The data belong to a study of cytomegalovirus exposure and HLA in healthy donors. From germline, CDR1 is SGHRS and CDR2 YFSETQ. The trim removed 0 bases at V and 4 bases at J, leaving 6 bases unmatched. This CDR3 is 15 amino acids long. PCR amplification relied on 60 Vbeta primers (plus 13 Jbeta primers). Only in-frame clones appear in the TCRdb table, and some are missing; sequencing was by immunoSEQ multiplex PCR. The sample holds 68,000 or so clones; roughly four fifths are singletons and the top ten take 6.5%. Points from the study as a whole: Researchers catalogued over 150 TCR beta chains as cytomegalovirus-associated. Only CMV serostatus was available as immune exposure information.

The chain employs TRBV5-1 and TRBJ1-1; TRBD1 aligns across 7 bases. The sequence was collected from a human donor in good health. Sequenced sample: PBMCs. The CDR3 protein is CASSLDRGGGTEAFF. In nucleotides, the CDR3 is TGCGCCAGCAGCTTGGACAGGGGCGGCGGCACTGAAGCTTTCTTT.